This T cell receptor beta chain is drawn from a study of response to subunit inactivated influenza vaccine (dated by TCRdb to 2017 to 2018). About the study as a whole: Deep quantitative profiling of the T cell receptor repertoire was used in the study to follow responses to a trivalent subunit inactivated influenza vaccine. The study at large found these results: The authors suggested that each seasonal influenza vaccination may recruit only a limited number of new T cells.

This clonotype was recorded many times. Its antigen is currently not known. No much larger clonotype is one base removed from it; base qualities were not supplied. Library generation was performed with RT-PCR. The listed sequencing device is Illumina HiSeq 2500. TCRdb reprocessing: public reads trimmed at Q25 with fastp, clones called with MiXCR, in-frame beta chains kept. Rows merge per CDR3 protein into single entries with the most common DNA and genes. Present in this sample are approximately 530,000 distinct CDR3 sequences, about 7.6% of which were seen just once. The ten largest clones represent 13% of the sample. The sequencing here drew on PBMCs from blood, taken less than 30 months after vaccination. The receptor was derived from a man between 50 and 70 years old who received an inactivated influenza vaccine. Donor details come from another sample of the same person, matched by shared clones.

The DNA sequence is as follows: TGTGCCAGCAGCTTAGCATGGGGGCAGGACACCGGGGAGCTGTTTTTT. Its coded protein is CASSLAWGQDTGELFF. This chain joins TRBV7-2 to TRBJ2-2; a tentative D call is TRBD1 (6 bases match). Between the V and J ends, shortened by 0 bases and 3 bases respectively, the junction contains 11 bases. CDR1 and CDR2, per the germline V gene, are SGHTA and FQGNSA. The CDR3 sequence holds 16 residues, the cysteine and phenylalanine included. Only the CDR3 region is kept as DNA, spanning 48 bases read in frame from base 1.